The next 5 T cell receptor beta chains were all read from a single sample in a study of T cells after yellow fever vaccination. TCRdb analysed the 5' RACE reads with MiXCR anew, one entry per CDR3 protein. The sample has under 550,000 distinct CDR3 sequences; roughly 22% are singletons. Sequenced here: PBMCs, sampled roughly 20 days after the first yellow fever vaccination. Source of these receptors: a man aged 18-30 years who received the YFV17D yellow fever vaccine.

This clonotype was seen a few times. CDR3 bases: TGTGCCAGCAGCGTAGTGGGGGGTCCGGGAGGGGCCAACGTCCTGACTTTC. This sequence encodes CASSVVGGPGGANVLTF. J is TRBJ2-6 and V is TRBV9; possibly TRBD2 for D (6 bases). The CDR3 runs to 17 residues. Germline assignment: CDR1 SGDLS and CDR2 YYNGEE. V lost 0 bases to trimming and J lost 4 bases, with 14 bases between them.

This clonotype was detected only a few times. The gene calls are TRBV6-1 and TRBJ1-5; TRBD1 agrees at 7 bases. Per the germline V gene, CDR1 is MNHNS and CDR2 is SASEGT. The CDR3 has 15 amino acids. Losses at the gene ends were 6 bases for V and 0 bases for J; bases not matched to a gene: 5. The CDR3 spells CASSEGQHSNQPQHF. In DNA, the CDR3 is TGTGCCAGCAGCGAGGGACAGCATAGCAATCAGCCCCAGCATTTT.

CDR3 DNA sequence: TGTGCCAGTACTCGGGGCAGGGCGAGGGAGCAGTTCTTC. Protein product: CASTRGRAREQFF. The J gene is TRBJ2-1, the V gene TRBV19; D possibly matches TRBD1 or TRBD2 (5 bases each). Germline V gene lookup returns CDR1 LNHDA and CDR2 SQIVND (reference sequence). The CDR3 totals 13 residues. Trimming took off 7 bases at V and 10 bases at J, with 17 bases between the two ends.

V and J are TRBV19 and TRBJ1-2, with D unresolved. CDR1 LNHDA and CDR2 SQIVND come from the germline V gene (reference sequence). The germline V and J ends were trimmed by 8 bases and 7 bases, with 17 bases remaining between them. CDR3 length: 13 amino acids. Here the CDR3 reads CASGNVAGSGYTF. CDR3 DNA: TGTGCCAGTGGAAACGTCGCGGGCTCTGGCTACACCTTC. Variable domain in full (rest from reference TRBV19 and TRBJ1-2): DGGITQSPKYLFRKEGQNVTLSCEQNLNHDAMYWYRQDPGQGLRLIYYSQIVNDFQKGDIAEGYSVSREKKESFPLTVTSAQKNPTAFYLCASGNVAGSGYTFGSGTRLTVV.

The J gene is TRBJ1-1, the V gene TRBV7-6; maybe TRBD1 (6 bases). Trimming removed 5 bases from V and 4 bases from J, with 17 bases in between. This CDR3 is built from 15 residues. CDR1 is SGHVS, CDR2 FNYEAQ, per germline. CDR3 nucleotides: TGTGCCAGCAGCAACCTAGGGGGGTCGATCACTGAAGCTTTCTTT. It encodes CASSNLGGSITEAFF.